This T cell receptor beta chain was profiled in a study of beta chain features in type 1 diabetes. Study context: Cell yields, gender and age were comparable in patients and healthy donors.

It was via CD45RO/CCR7/CD25/CD127/CD95/CD27 that CD4+ naive, central memory, regulatory and stem cell-like memory cells were sorted. cDNA synthesis used the whole RNA isolate, giving expressed TCRB sequences. The table came from immunoSEQ multiplex PCR; TCRdb's copy has only in-frame clones and leaves some out. The sample has over 150,000 clones, about 13% seen once. Trimming removed 0 bases from V and 5 bases from J, with 10 bases in between. The V gene's germline CDR1 is LNHNV and CDR2 YYDKDF (reference sequence). The CDR3 has 14 amino acids. Study outcomes and limitations: For type 1 diabetes patients, VDJ junctions showed fewer insertions and more deletions.

Comment on this clone: The antigen remains unidentified.

This chain joins TRBV15 and TRBJ2-5; D gene unclear. This TCR was sampled from a woman between 18 and 29 years old in good health. The sequenced sample consisted of central memory CD4+ T cells from blood. The CDR3 loop is CATSRDGRSETQYF. The CDR3 DNA reads as TGTGCCACCAGCAGAGATGGTCGGAGTGAGACCCAGTACTTC.